The next 17 T cell receptor beta chains were all read from a single sample in a study of response to subunit inactivated influenza vaccine. TCRdb reprocessed the RT-PCR reads via MiXCR and lists one record per CDR3 protein. The sample has about 700,000 distinct CDR3 sequences; about 15% are singletons. The sample here was PBMCs from blood, taken approximately 15 days before vaccination. These receptors were obtained from a man aged 45-60 years who received an inactivated influenza vaccine.

This clonotype was detected only a few times. This chain joins TRBV11-2 and TRBJ2-7, with TRBD1 matching over 7 bases. CDR1 and CDR2 from the germline V gene are SGHAT and FQNNGV. Trimming cost V 4 bases and J 2 bases; bases outside gene matches: 8. The CDR3 is made up of 15 amino acids. The CDR3 sequence is CASSSNRDSTYEQYF. The CDR3, as DNA: TGTGCCAGCAGCTCAAACCGGGACAGCACCTACGAGCAGTACTTC.

This clonotype was observed a few times. The chain carries TRBV10-3 and TRBJ2-3; D is undetermined. Looked up from germline, CDR1 is ENHRY and CDR2 is SYGVKD. The V end lost 10 bases, the J end lost 0 bases, and 14 bases lay between the germline ends. The CDR3 contains 14 residues. This CDR3 is CATQPGYSTDTQYF. In DNA form, the CDR3 reads TGTGCCACGCAACCTGGCTATAGCACAGATACGCAGTATTTT.

There are many counts of this clonotype. The chain uses TRBV29-1 and TRBJ2-7; TRBD2 agrees at 9 bases. The V gene's germline CDR1 is SQVTM and CDR2 ANQGSEA. The CDR3 sequence is 15 residues long. V shed 7 bases, J shed 4 bases, and the junction held 14 bases outside the gene matches. For the CDR3, the DNA is TGCAGCGCTAAGACTAGCGGCGAAGCATTTTACGAGCAGTACTTC. Protein product: CSAKTSGEAFYEQYF.

This clonotype was seen once. The rearrangement links TRBV2 to TRBJ2-5; maybe TRBD1 (6 bases). The CDR3 loop spans 11 amino acids. Trimming shortened V by 7 bases and J by 13 bases, and 16 bases separated the two germline ends. From germline, CDR1 is SNHLY and CDR2 FYNNEI. CDR3 in DNA: TGTGCCAGCAAGAACTTACAGGGTCCGTACTTC. Protein product: CASKNLQGPYF.

The gene calls are TRBV7-2 and TRBJ1-6; the match to TRBD1 covers 10 bases. V trimming: 5 bases; J trimming: 10 bases; junction bases outside the gene matches: 8. Germline V lookup: CDR1 SGHTA, CDR2 FQGNSA. The CDR3 contains 15 residues. This CDR3 is CASSLGQGMGSPLHF. In DNA, the CDR3 is TGTGCCAGCAGCCTGGGACAGGGGATGGGATCACCCCTCCACTTT.

The CDR3 is CASRKDRNLRSGANVLTF. In DNA, the CDR3 is TGTGCCAGCAGAAAGGACCGAAATCTTAGATCTGGGGCCAACGTCCTGACTTTC. This chain joins TRBV28 and TRBJ2-6; no clear D. The CDR3 runs 18 residues. Germline V lookup: CDR1 MDHEN, CDR2 SYDVKM. Trimming took off 6 bases at V and 1 base at J, with 19 bases between the two ends. Based on the CDR3 plus reference TRBV28 and TRBJ2-6, the full variable domain is DVKVTQSSRYLVKRTGEKVFLECVQDMDHENMFWYRQDPGLGLRLIYFSYDVKMKEKGDIPEGYSVSREKKERFSLILESASTNQTSMYLCASRKDRNLRSGANVLTFGAGSRLTVL.

The sample holds many counts of this clonotype. The V call is TRBV7-2, the J call TRBJ2-7; unclear D gene. The CDR3 contains 12 residues. Between the trimmed V and J ends, which lost 5 bases and 3 bases, there was a span of 8 bases. Germline CDR1 reads SGHTA; CDR2 reads FQGNSA. CDR3 sequence (DNA): TGTGCCAGCAGCCAGAGCGTCTACGAGCAGTACTTC. Protein product: CASSQSVYEQYF.

The chain uses TRBV20-1 and TRBJ2-4, with a weak D call TRBD2 (5 bases). Looked up from germline, CDR1 is DFQATT and CDR2 is SNEGSKA (reference sequence). V was clipped by 3 bases and J by 8 bases, with 11 bases between them. This CDR3 region has 12 residues. The CDR3 DNA follows: TGCAGTGCTAGGAGGGAGCGAGACATTCAGTACTTC. It specifies CSARRERDIQYF.

The genes are TRBV11-2 and TRBJ2-7; D gene unclear. Trimming removed 2 bases at V and 2 bases at J, with 7 bases between. Germline-derived CDR1 and CDR2 are SGHAT and FQNNGV. The CDR3 covers 13 residues. DNA of the CDR3: TGTGCCAGCAGCTTAAAGGGCCCCTACGAGCAGTACTTC. This translates into CASSLKGPYEQYF.

The J gene is TRBJ2-5, the V gene TRBV20-1; 7 bases are a match to TRBD1. The CDR3 has 14 residues. Germline CDR1 and CDR2: DFQATT and SNEGSKA (reference sequence). The J segment lost 5 bases and the V segment lost 4 bases, leaving 10 bases of the junction unmatched. This CDR3 reads CSAMAGQAYETQYF. In DNA, the CDR3 is TGCAGTGCTATGGCTGGACAGGCGTATGAGACCCAGTACTTC.

This clonotype has only a few counts. The chain carries TRBV20-1 and TRBJ2-3, with 10 bases matching TRBD1. With 7 bases clipped from V and 0 bases from J, the junction kept 10 bases outside the gene matches. CDR3 length equals 16 residues. CDR1 and CDR2 (germline): DFQATT, SNEGSKA (reference sequence). CDR3 in amino acids: CSVATGGLRSTDTQYF. The CDR3 coding sequence is TGCAGTGTCGCGACAGGGGGCCTTCGTAGCACAGATACGCAGTATTTT.

As regards this clonotype: No conserved phenylalanine or tryptophan is present at the end of the CDR3, so a read error is the likely explanation. The genes are TRBV12-3 or TRBV12-4 and TRBJ2-1; D not resolved. The CDR3 consists of 12 residues. V was cut by 5 bases and J by 7 bases, with 9 bases left in between. The CDR3 DNA follows: TGTGCCAGCAGTCCGAAGGTAAATGAGCAGTTCCTC. Translation gives CASSPKVNEQFL.

This clonotype was observed many times. The CDR3 DNA reads TGTGCCAGCAGTAAAGGGGCAAGCGAGTTGTACGAGCAGTACTTC. Its protein product is CASSKGASELYEQYF. The gene calls are TRBV6-1 and TRBJ2-7, with TRBD1 as a possible D gene (5 bases). Trimming removed 5 bases from V and 4 bases from J, with 18 bases in between. The CDR3 length is 15 residues. CDR1 is MNHNS and CDR2 is SASEGT in the germline V gene.

This clonotype was seen repeatedly, ten times or more. V is TRBV29-1 and J is TRBJ2-5, with 7 bases that match TRBD2. With 5 bases clipped from V and 5 bases from J, the junction kept 8 bases outside the gene matches. Germline assignment: CDR1 SQVTM and CDR2 ANQGSEA. The CDR3 consists of 13 residues. CDR3 protein: CSVSIGGTETQYF. The CDR3 DNA follows: TGCAGCGTTTCGATCGGGGGGACGGAGACCCAGTACTTC.

This clonotype was detected only a few times. The CDR3 is CASSAHWDVTDTQYF. The CDR3 DNA is TGTGCCAGCAGCGCGCACTGGGACGTTACAGATACGCAGTATTTT. The J gene is TRBJ2-3, the V gene TRBV7-9; D tentatively reads TRBD1 or TRBD2 (5 bases each). V lost 5 bases to trimming and J lost 3 bases, with 15 bases between them. The CDR3 has 15 residues. Per the germline V gene, CDR1 is SEHNR and CDR2 is FQNEAQ (reference sequence).

The J gene is TRBJ2-7, the V gene TRBV5-6, with no clear D. This CDR3 has 12 residues. Germline lookup yields CDR1 SGHDT and CDR2 YYEEEE. V lost 3 bases and J lost 6, with 10 bases in between. CDR3 amino acids: CASSSGSVEQYF. CDR3 DNA: TGTGCCAGCAGCTCCGGGTCAGTCGAGCAGTACTTC. Looking up the rest from reference TRBV5-6 and TRBJ2-7 gives the full variable domain: DAGVTQSPTHLIKTRGQQVTLRCSPKSGHDTVSWYQQALGQGPQFIFQYYEEEERQRGNFPDRFSGHQFPNYSSELNVNALLLGDSALYLCASSSGSVEQYFGPGTRLTVT.

This rearrangement joins TRBV6-5 to TRBJ2-2; no firm D call. V dropped 4 bases and J dropped 4 bases, with 10 bases sitting between them. Germline CDR1 and CDR2: MNHEY and SVGAGI. The CDR3 has 14 residues. CDR3 amino acids: CASSSWASTGELFF. CDR3 bases: TGTGCCAGCAGTTCGTGGGCGTCCACCGGGGAGCTGTTTTTT.